The 17 T cell receptor beta chains reported below all come from one sample, sequenced in a study of tissue T cells after allogeneic stem cell transplantation. Sample time point: mouse harvest day 7 after allogeneic transplant. Each mouse received 10^7 T-cell-depleted marrow cells plus 10^6 splenic CD5+ T cells by tail vein. Produced via immunoSEQ multiplex PCR; TCRdb's table is partial and in-frame only. The sample contains 6,700 or so clones, about half of which appear only once. The sequenced material came from gut tissue. The receptors were gathered from a female BALB/c mouse given C57BL/6 T cells with graft-versus-host disease after an allogeneic hematopoietic cell transplant.

A remark on this clone: These gene names are mouse names. The read is 1 residue too short to cover the CDR3 end, so that end is filled in from the germline J gene. The chain has TRBV12-2 and TRBJ1-5; 9 nucleotides match TRBD1. Germline V lookup: CDR1 SGHLS, CDR2 HYDKME. The CDR3 length is 13 residues. V lost 0 bases, J lost 9 bases, and 2 bases stayed unmatched. Partial CDR3 DNA: TGTGCCAGCTCTCTCGAGGGACAGGGGGCTCCGCTT. It codes for CASSLEGQGAPL. The CDR3 reads in full as CASSLEGQGAPLF.

By share, this clone ranks as medium-sized. The germline and genes are mouse ones. The CDR3 end lies 1 residue beyond the end of the read and is filled in from the germline J gene. This chain joins TRBV31 and TRBJ1-5; TRBD1 might be the D (5 bases). The V end lost 5 bases, the J end lost 0 bases, and 8 bases lay between the germline ends. Germline V lookup: CDR1 GKSSPN, CDR2 SITVG. The CDR3 consists of 13 residues. Incomplete CDR3 DNA: TGTGCCTGGGACAGTCCTAACAACCAGGCTCCGCTT. This gives the protein CAWDSPNNQAPL. The whole CDR3 sequence reads CAWDSPNNQAPLF. Full variable domain (outside the CDR3, taken from reference TRBV31 and TRBJ1-5): AQTIHQWPVAEIKAVGSPLSLGCTIKGKSSPNLYWYWQATGGTLQQLFYSITVGQVESVVQLNLSASRPKDDQFILSTEKLLLSHSGFYLCAWDSPNNQAPLFGEGTRLSVL.

As to this clone: The gene names here belong to mouse. Coverage ceases 1 residue before the CDR3 finishes, and the germline J gene fills in the end. The rearrangement uses TRBV26 and TRBJ1-1; 7 bases are a match to TRBD1. The trim removed 4 bases at V and 1 base at J, leaving 3 bases unmatched. The CDR3 extends over 14 amino acids. Germline CDR1 is KGHPV and CDR2 is FQNQEV (reference sequence). CDR3 protein: CASSRQGTNTEVFF. The DNA read from the CDR3 is TGTGCCAGCAGTCGACAGGGAACGAACACAGAAGTCTTC.

Remarks on this clone: Genes and germline come from the mouse. The read terminates 1 residue before the CDR3 end, so the remaining end is supplied by the germline J gene. V gene TRBV16 combines with J gene TRBJ2-7; D possibly corresponds to TRBD1 (5 bases). This CDR3 spans 13 amino acids. V was cut by 1 base and J by 3 bases, with 7 bases left in between. Germline lookup yields CDR1 SGHSA and CDR2 FRNQAP. CDR3 DNA (partial): TGTGCAAGCAGCTTAGGAGGGGACTATGAACAGTAC. It is translated as CASSLGGDYEQY. The entire CDR3 protein reads CASSLGGDYEQYF.

A word on this clone: Any gene name here is a mouse gene name. The read ends 1 residue shy of where the CDR3 ends; the end is completed using the germline J gene. V is TRBV13-1 and J is TRBJ2-7; a possible D gene is TRBD1 (6 bases). This CDR3 has 12 amino acids. Germline V gene lookup returns CDR1 NSHNY and CDR2 SYGAGN. The V end lost 6 bases, the J end lost 7 bases, and 14 bases lay between the germline ends. CDR3 bases read: TGTGCCAGCATTTCGACAGGAGGGGAACAGTAC. This translates into CASISTGGEQY. The entire CDR3 reads CASISTGGEQYF.

Comments on this clone: Here the gene names and germline are mouse. The missing CDR3 end, 1 residue past where the read stops, is filled in from the germline J gene. The chain combines TRBV5 with TRBJ1-6; 8 bases agree with TRBD1. TRBJ1-6 is filed as an ORF, its function uncertain. The CDR3 is 13 residues long. Trimming removed 8 bases from V and 5 bases from J; junction bases left unmatched: 2. CDR1 and CDR2 from the germline V gene are LGHNA and YNLKQL (reference sequence). The CDR3 DNA, read in part, is TGTGCCAGCGGGGACAGGCATAATTCGCCCCTCTAC. Residues: CASGDRHNSPLY. The CDR3, in full, reads CASGDRHNSPLYF.

This clone was recorded a few times. These gene names are mouse names. The missing CDR3 end, 1 residue past where the read stops, is filled in from the germline J gene. This sequence joins TRBV16 and TRBJ2-7; D not resolved. Trimming took off 0 bases at V and 3 bases at J, with 6 bases between the two ends. From germline, CDR1 is SGHSA and CDR2 FRNQAP. The CDR3 covers 13 residues. CDR3 sequence: CASSLDSLYEQYF. The CDR3 DNA, read in part, is TGTGCAAGCAGCTTAGATTCCCTCTATGAACAGTAC.

In regard to this clone: The germline and genes are mouse ones. The CDR3 extends 1 residue past the end of the read, so its final part is completed from the germline J gene. The V gene is TRBV23, the J gene TRBJ2-3; the table assigns TRBD2, which was not confirmed against the DNA. Germline V CDR1 and CDR2: KGHTA, FQNQQP. There are 16 residues in the CDR3. The CDR3 DNA, read in part, is TGCTCCAGCAGTCAAGGGGGGGCCGCCAGTGCAGAAACGCTGTAT. Translation: CSSSQGGAASAETLY. Given in full, the CDR3 is CSSSQGGAASAETLYF.

Concerning this clone: Genes here carry mouse names. The sequenced part of the CDR3 DNA is TGTGCCAGCAGCCCTGGGACTCGTCAAAACACCTTGTAC. Its protein is CASSPGTRQNTLY. The full CDR3 is CASSPGTRQNTLYF. This sequence joins TRBV26 and TRBJ2-4; a weak D match, TRBD2 (6 bases). With the read ending 1 residue before the CDR3 end, the germline J gene is used to fill in that end. Looked up from germline, CDR1 is KGHPV and CDR2 is FQNQEV (reference sequence). The CDR3 is made up of 14 amino acids. Trimming took off 6 bases at V and 1 base at J, with 11 bases between the two ends.

Worth noting for this clone: The gene symbols are mouse symbols. With the read ending 1 residue before the CDR3 end, the germline J gene is used to fill in that end. The V call is TRBV20, the J call TRBJ1-1; possibly TRBD1 for D (6 bases). In germline, CDR1 is GFQATS, CDR2 STVNSAI. The CDR3 length is 13 residues. Trimming removed 0 bases from V and 4 bases from J, with 9 bases in between. CDR3 bases read: TGTGGTGCTAGGGATGGAGGGGGCACAGAAGTCTTC. This translates into CGARDGGGTEVF. The entire CDR3 protein reads CGARDGGGTEVFF.

This clone showed up just a few times. Germline and genes: mouse. The read terminates 1 residue ahead of where the CDR3 ends, so the germline J gene completes it. The rearrangement uses TRBV13-2 and TRBJ1-1; 10 nucleotides line up with TRBD1. J lost 4 bases, V lost 3 bases, and 3 bases had no gene match. In germline, CDR1 is NNHNN, CDR2 SYGAGS (reference sequence). This CDR3 is built from 14 residues. The CDR3 reads CASGGQGAGTEVFF. CDR3 bases read: TGTGCCAGCGGTGGACAGGGGGCCGGCACAGAAGTCTTC.

To note about this clone: Genes and germline are mouse. Read coverage stops 1 residue before the CDR3 terminus; the germline J gene supplies the remainder. The chain has TRBV12-1 and TRBJ2-4; D uncertain. The CDR3 runs 13 residues. Trimming removed 3 bases at V and 2 bases at J, with 8 bases between. Per germline, CDR1 SGHSN and CDR2 HYEKVE. The DNA read from the CDR3 is TGTGCCAGCTCTTTCAGCCTTCAAAACACCTTGTAC. It encodes CASSFSLQNTLY. The entire CDR3 protein reads CASSFSLQNTLYF.

This clone was seen only once. The gene symbols are mouse symbols. The read comes to an end 1 residue before the CDR3 does, leaving the germline J gene to fill in the end. This rearrangement joins TRBV23 to TRBJ2-3; TRBD2 was called by the table and not checked on the DNA. Per the germline V gene, CDR1 is KGHTA and CDR2 is FQNQQP. CDR3 length equals 15 residues. The CDR3 here is CFSSRDWGRAETLYF. The sequenced part of the CDR3 DNA is TGCTTCAGCAGTCGGGACTGGGGGCGTGCAGAAACGCTGTAT.

This clone counts as medium-sized. Gene names denote mouse genes. The read terminates 1 residue before the CDR3 end, so the remaining end is supplied by the germline J gene. V is TRBV16 and J is TRBJ2-1; D unresolved. Germline assignment: CDR1 SGHSA and CDR2 FRNQAP. The CDR3 extends over 12 amino acids. V dropped 3 bases and J dropped 5 bases, with 5 bases sitting between them. Incomplete CDR3 DNA: TGTGCAAGCAGCTTTCCAGATGCTGAGCAGTTC. The encoded protein is CASSFPDAEQF. In full, the CDR3 is CASSFPDAEQFF.

A remark on this clone: Gene and germline names: mouse. Read data end 1 residue before the CDR3 end; the end is taken from the germline J gene. The rearrangement joins TRBV17 to TRBJ2-5; 11 bases align to TRBD2. The CDR3 spans 14 residues. J was trimmed by 6 bases and V by 4 bases; bases with no gene match: 3. Germline assignment: CDR1 MNHDT and CDR2 YYDKIL. Incomplete CDR3 DNA: TGTGCTAGCAGTAACTGGGGGGGCGGGGACACCCAGTAC. Translation: CASSNWGGGDTQY. The entire CDR3 sequence reads CASSNWGGGDTQYF.

Regarding this clone: These gene names are mouse names. Coverage ceases 1 residue before the CDR3 finishes, and the germline J gene fills in the end. The genes are TRBV1 and TRBJ2-7, with 12 bases that match TRBD1. Losses at the gene ends were 2 bases for V and 6 bases for J; bases not matched to a gene: 2. Germline CDR1 NSQYPW, CDR2 LRSPGD (reference sequence). This CDR3 has 14 amino acids. The CDR3 spells CTCSARDRGLEQYF. The sequenced CDR3 bases are TGCACCTGCAGTGCAAGGGACAGGGGGCTTGAACAGTAC.

Details on this clone: The gene names here belong to mouse. The CDR3 end is not reached by the read, which stops 1 residue before it; the germline J gene fills it in. The chain combines TRBV3 with TRBJ2-4; 10 nucleotides match TRBD2. Germline V lookup: CDR1 SNHLY, CDR2 FYNGKV (reference sequence). There are 15 residues in the CDR3. V lost 4 bases to trimming and J lost 3 bases; unmatched junction nucleotides: 4. Partial CDR3 DNA: TGTGCCAGCAGCTCCTGGGGGGGCGCCCAAAACACCTTGTAC. Protein product: CASSSWGGAQNTLY. The CDR3 reads in full as CASSSWGGAQNTLYF.